A selection of T cell receptor beta chains follows, all from one sample in a study of cytomegalovirus exposure and HLA in healthy donors. Here immunoSEQ multiplex PCR was the method, and the copy in TCRdb shows in-frame clones only, minus some. Among 200,000 to 250,000 clones listed, less than 85% were seen once. The sample was PBMCs. Receptors originate from a girl aged 2-9 years in good health and CMV-seronegative. CDR3s include the opening cysteine and the closing phenylalanine or tryptophan. The order of the fields is clone size, J gene, CDR3 length, D gene, V gene, CDR3 DNA, CDR3 protein. The D gene is left open where the match is weak. Clone size appears in some rows only: once, few, many, or a class for an expanded clone.

few	TRBJ2-1	12	TRBD2	TRBV5-4	TGTGCCAGCAGCGGACTAGCCCTTGAGCAGTTCTTC	CASSGLALEQFF
NA	TRBJ2-3	14	TRBD2	TRBV6-1	TGTGCCAGCCCCGGACTAGCGGAAACAGATACGCAGTATTTT	CASPGLAETDTQYF
NA	TRBJ1-2	15	NA	TRBV5-6	TGTGCCAGCAGCTTGGGGGGCCGGGGGAACTATGGCTACACCTTC	CASSLGGRGNYGYTF
NA	TRBJ2-1	15	NA	TRBV5-1	TGCGCCAGCAGCTTCGACCGGTTGGCGGCACATGAGCAGTTCTTC	CASSFDRLAAHEQFF
NA	TRBJ1-1	16	NA	TRBV5-4	TGTGCCAGCAGCACGACGGGGAAACTACTGAACACTGAAGCTTTCTTT	CASSTTGKLLNTEAFF
NA	TRBJ2-5	14	TRBD2	TRBV27	TGTGCCAGCAGTCGGACTAGAGGCCAAGAGACCCAGTACTTC	CASSRTRGQETQYF
NA	TRBJ2-7	15	TRBD1	TRBV5-4	TGTGCCAGCAGCTCTGGGACAGGATCGAGCTACGAGCAGTACTTC	CASSSGTGSSYEQYF
NA	TRBJ2-7	15	TRBD1	TRBV7-9	TGTGCCAGCAGCTCCGACAGGGGTTTCTTATACGAGCAGTACTTC	CASSSDRGFLYEQYF
NA	TRBJ2-2	15	NA	TRBV27	TGTGCCAGCAGGGGGGGGCTGCGGAACACCGGGGAGCTGTTTTTT	CASRGGLRNTGELFF
NA	TRBJ1-1	13	NA	TRBV7-2	TGTGCCAGCAGATATACAGGATACACTGAAGCTTTCTTT	CASRYTGYTEAFF
NA	TRBJ1-5	15	TRBD1	TRBV30	TGTGCCTGGAGTGACGGACAGGGAAGCAATCAGCCCCAGCATTTT	CAWSDGQGSNQPQHF
NA	TRBJ2-5	15	NA	TRBV6-5	TGTGCCAGCAGTCCCCCGGCAAGCGGAAGAGAGACCCAGTACTTC	CASSPPASGRETQYF
NA	TRBJ2-5	13	TRBD1	TRBV9	TGTGCCAGCAGTCAAGGGGGCGCGGGGACCCAGTACTTC	CASSQGGAGTQYF
NA	TRBJ2-5	13	NA	TRBV12-5	TGTGCTAGTGGTTCGGGGATCTGGGAGACCCAGTACTTC	CASGSGIWETQYF
NA	TRBJ1-4	14	NA	TRBV6-1	TGTGCCAGCAGCCCGGACAGTTCTAATGAAAAACTGTTTTTT	CASSPDSSNEKLFF
NA	TRBJ1-1	15	NA	TRBV6-5	TGTGCCAGCAGTTACTCGGTGACAGATAACACTGAAGCTTTCTTT	CASSYSVTDNTEAFF
NA	TRBJ2-1	13	TRBD1	TRBV2	TGTGCCAGCAGGGACAGGTACAACAATGAGCAGTTCTTC	CASRDRYNNEQFF
NA	TRBJ1-1	16	NA	TRBV5-4	TGTGCCAGCAGCGCGGGCCCACAAATAAAGAACACTGAAGCTTTCTTT	CASSAGPQIKNTEAFF
NA	TRBJ2-3	15	NA	TRBV5-1	TGCGCCAGCAGCATATGGAGTTCTAGCACAGATACGCAGTATTTT	CASSIWSSSTDTQYF
NA	TRBJ2-7	15	NA	TRBV2	TGTGCCAGCAGTGAAGGGGTCCTGGGGGCTCACGAGCAGTACTTC	CASSEGVLGAHEQYF